The 6 T cell receptor beta chains reported below all come from one sample, sequenced in a study of beta chain features in type 1 diabetes. Every bit of the isolated RNA underwent reverse transcription, so sequencing read expressed TCRB transcripts. Profiled with immunoSEQ multiplex PCR; TCRdb holds only in-frame clones, not every one. The sample shows approximately 160,000 clones, over 7.5% of them seen only once. Sequencing used central memory CD4+ T cells from blood. The source is a man younger than 35 in good health.

In this sample, this clone turned up a few times. Other DNA sequences of this sample code for an identical CDR3. CDR3 protein: CASSLRGYGYTF. The CDR3 nucleotides are TGTGCCAGCAGTTTGAGGGGGTATGGCTACACCTTC. The chain has TRBV28 and TRBJ1-2; possibly TRBD1 for D (6 bases). Trimming cost V 3 bases and J 5 bases, with 7 bases left between them. The CDR3 spans 12 residues. Germline assignment: CDR1 MDHEN and CDR2 SYDVKM.

In this sample, this clone turned up a few times. The chain carries TRBV28 and TRBJ1-5; tentative D call: TRBD1 (5 bases). The CDR3 runs to 14 residues. V shed 1 base and J shed 4 bases, with 8 bases lying between them. Germline lookup yields CDR1 MDHEN and CDR2 SYDVKM. CDR3 sequence (DNA): TGTGCCAGCAGTTTATCAGGGCGTAATCAGCCCCAGCATTTT. It encodes CASSLSGRNQPQHF.

This clone was recorded at least ten times. The V gene is TRBV30, the J gene TRBJ1-5, with D perhaps matching TRBD1 (6 bases). The CDR3 runs to 16 residues. The germline V gene has CDR1 GTSNPN and CDR2 SVGIG (reference sequence). V dropped 1 base and J dropped 0 bases, with 13 bases sitting between them. The CDR3 sequence is CAWSGGTSDSNQPQHF. CDR3 in DNA: TGTGCCTGGAGTGGGGGGACATCGGATAGCAATCAGCCCCAGCATTTT.

The genes are TRBV25-1 and TRBJ2-5, with 8 nucleotides matching TRBD1. There are 16 residues in the CDR3. The junction had 8 bases not matched to a gene; V was cut back by 2 bases and J by 3 bases. Germline CDR1 is MGHDK and CDR2 is SYGVNS. The CDR3 protein is CASSEGHRGSEETQYF. The CDR3 DNA sequence: TGTGCCAGCAGTGAAGGTCACAGGGGGTCGGAAGAGACCCAGTACTTC.

This clone was recorded many times. This chain joins TRBV19 and TRBJ2-5; 10 bases are a match to TRBD1. Germline values: CDR1 LNHDA, CDR2 SQIVND (reference sequence). The CDR3 extends over 16 amino acids. The ends lost 6 bases at V and 3 bases at J; junction bases unmatched: 10. CDR3 region: CASSSFGTGDEETQYF. The CDR3 region has the DNA TGTGCCAGTAGCTCTTTCGGGACAGGGGACGAAGAGACCCAGTACTTC.

This chain links TRBV7-2 with TRBJ2-5; maybe TRBD2 (5 bases). Germline CDR1 and CDR2: SGHTA and FQGNSA. Trimming stripped 4 bases from V and 6 bases from J, with 15 bases between. This CDR3 spans 14 amino acids. CDR3 in DNA: TGTGCCAGCAGCTCCGGTGCTAGCAAGCAGACCCAGTACTTC. As protein: CASSSGASKQTQYF. Combining the CDR3 with reference TRBV7-2 and TRBJ2-5 gives the whole variable domain GAGVSQSPSNKVTEKGKDVELRCDPISGHTALYWYRQSLGQGLEFLIYFQGNSAPDKSGLPSDRFSAERTGGSVSTLTIQRTQQEDSAVYLCASSSGASKQTQYFGPGTRLLVL.